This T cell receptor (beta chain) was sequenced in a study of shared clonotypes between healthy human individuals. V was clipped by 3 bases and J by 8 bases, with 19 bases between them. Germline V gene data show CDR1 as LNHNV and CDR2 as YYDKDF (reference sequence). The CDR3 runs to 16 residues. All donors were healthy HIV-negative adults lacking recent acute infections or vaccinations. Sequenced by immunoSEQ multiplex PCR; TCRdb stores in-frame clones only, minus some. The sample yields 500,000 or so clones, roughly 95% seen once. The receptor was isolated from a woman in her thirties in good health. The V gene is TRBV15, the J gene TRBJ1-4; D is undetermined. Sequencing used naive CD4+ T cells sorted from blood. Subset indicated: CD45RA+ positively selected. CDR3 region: CATSSPGRAEKEKLFF. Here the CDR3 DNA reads TGTGCCACCAGCAGCCCCGGGCGGGCCGAGAAGGAAAAACTGTTTTTT. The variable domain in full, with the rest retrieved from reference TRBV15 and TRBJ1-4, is DAMVIQNPRYQVTQFGKPVTLSCSQTLNHNVMYWYQQKSSQAPKLLFHYYDKDFNNEADTPDNFQSRRPNTSFCFLDIRSPGLGDTAMYLCATSSPGRAEKEKLFFGSGTQLSVL.